This is a list of T cell receptor beta chains from one sample in a study of metastatic and nonmetastatic thyroid tumors. Using MiXCR, TCRdb re-called clones from the PCR reads. This repertoire shows more than 40,000 clones, around 24% found once; its top ten account for about 14%. The sample was tumor tissue. The receptors shown here come from a female donor with papillary thyroid cancer or a benign thyroid nodule (not recorded which). Some clones in this sample may be carry-over from other donors' samples. The CDR3 runs from the conserved cysteine through the conserved F or W. The D gene is left open where the match is weak. Clone sizes are given selectively: once, few, many, or a class where the clone is expanded.

size | J | V | D | DNA | CDR3
many | TRBJ1-2 | TRBV20-1 | NA | TGCAGGTCCCTTGGCAGAACATATGGCTACACCTTC | CRSLGRTYGYTF
once | TRBJ2-6 | TRBV15 | NA | TGTGCCACCATCAGAGAGACATGGAAGTCGGGGGCCAACGTCCTGACTTTC | CATIRETWKSGANVLTF
NA | TRBJ1-2 | TRBV5-1 | NA | TGCGCCAGCAGCTTGAGTGACAGCGGGCCCTATGGCTACACCTTC | CASSLSDSGPYGYTF
NA | TRBJ2-1 | TRBV20-1 | NA | TGCAGTGCTAGCAGCTGGCGCTCCTACAATGAGCAGTTCTTC | CSASSWRSYNEQFF
few | TRBJ2-4 | TRBV6-4 | NA | TGTGCCAGCAGAGCGCAGGGTTATGTTCATGGGGACATTCAGTACTTC | CASRAQGYVHGDIQYF
few | TRBJ2-3 | TRBV18 | TRBD1 | TGTGCCAGCTCACCACGTCAGGGGGCGCAGGATACGCAGTATTTT | CASSPRQGAQDTQYF
NA | TRBJ1-4 | TRBV12-3/TRBV12-4 | TRBD1 | TGTGCCAGCAGCCGGGCACTCGGGACAGGGTTTGAAAAACTGTTTTTT | CASSRALGTGFEKLFF
many | TRBJ2-5 | TRBV5-1 | TRBD2 | TGCGCCAGCAGCTCTGCTGGGCTGACTAGCGGGAGCCCCAGGACCCAGTACTTC | CASSSAGLTSGSPRTQYF
NA | TRBJ2-2 | TRBV20-1 | NA | TGCAGTTCCCCATTAGGGCGGCGGGCCGGTTTAACCTGGGAGCTGTTTTTT | CSSPLGRRAGLTWELFF
NA | TRBJ2-2 | TRBV6-2/TRBV6-3 | TRBD2 | TGTGCCAGCAGCCCAACTAGCGGGAGGTTGTCGAACACCGGGGAGCTGTTTTTT | CASSPTSGRLSNTGELFF
many | TRBJ2-3 | TRBV6-1 | NA | TGTGCCAGCAGTTCTAATCGGGGGGATACGCAGTATTTT | CASSSNRGDTQYF
few | TRBJ1-1 | TRBV20-1 | NA | TGCAGTGCTAGATCCCCCCTGGGGGGATATAGGACTGAAGCTTTTTTT | CSARSPLGGYRTEAFF
few | TRBJ1-1 | TRBV24-1 | NA | TGTGCCACCAGAGCGGGGAACACTGAAGCTTTCTTT | CATRAGNTEAFF
NA | TRBJ1-1 | TRBV20-1 | NA | TGCAGTGCGCCCCAAAATATGAACACTGAAGCTTTCTTT | CSAPQNMNTEAFF
many | TRBJ2-5 | TRBV2 | NA | TGTGCCAGCAGCAACGGACGGATCCAAGAGACCCAGTACTTC | CASSNGRIQETQYF
medium-sized | TRBJ2-3 | TRBV6-2/TRBV6-3 | NA | TGTGCCAGCAGCCGAACTGTGAGGGGTCTACTCGCGGATACGCAGTATTTT | CASSRTVRGLLADTQYF
large | TRBJ1-1 | TRBV28 | NA | TGTGCCAGCAGTTTCTACACTGAAGCTTTCTTT | CASSFYTEAFF
NA | TRBJ2-5 | TRBV6-1 | TRBD2 | TGTCCCAGCAACTCTCCCGAGCGGGGGGGCCTAGAGACCCAGTACTTC | CPSNSPERGGLETQYF
medium-sized | TRBJ1-6 | TRBV6-1 | NA | TGTGCCAGCAGTGAAGCTACGGCTAACCTAAATTCACCCCTCCACTTT | CASSEATANLNSPLHF
few | TRBJ2-3 | TRBV24-1 | NA | TGTGCCACCGGAGGTAACGCAGGTACGCAGTATTTT | CATGGNAGTQYF
many | TRBJ1-2 | TRBV6-1 | TRBD1 | TGTGCCAGCAGTTATGACAGGGCCGGGAGGGGCTACACCTTC | CASSYDRAGRGYTF
NA | TRBJ1-1 | TRBV18 | NA | TGTGCCAGCTCACCACGTGGACTTGAAGCTTTCTTT | CASSPRGLEAFF
few | TRBJ2-7 | TRBV11-2 | NA | TGTGCCAGCAGCTTAGGACAGAGTGCCTACGAGCAGTACTTC | CASSLGQSAYEQYF
many | TRBJ2-3 | TRBV5-4 | NA | TGTGCCAGCAGCTCAGCCCAAGATACGCAGTATTTT | CASSSAQDTQYF
NA | TRBJ2-1 | TRBV6-2/TRBV6-3 | NA | TGTGCCAGCAGTTACAGTGCTGATTACAATGAGCAGTTCTTC | CASSYSADYNEQFF
NA | TRBJ2-2 | TRBV9 | NA | TGTGCCAGCAGCGTAGAAGAGCGGAACCCCACCGGGGAGCTGTTTTTT | CASSVEERNPTGELFF
few | TRBJ1-2 | TRBV24-1 | NA | TGTGCCACCAGTGACCCGGGCTCCTGGGGCTACACCTTC | CATSDPGSWGYTF
few | TRBJ2-2 | TRBV6-1 | TRBD1 | TGTGCCAGCAGTGAACAGGGGGACACCGGGTATCTGTTTTTT | CASSEQGDTGYLFF
few | TRBJ1-1 | TRBV12-3/TRBV12-4 | NA | TGTGCCAGCAGTTTCCAGATGAACACTGAAGCTTTCTTT | CASSFQMNTEAFF
NA | TRBJ1-1 | TRBV6-1 | TRBD1 | TGTGCCAGCAGGATAACAGGGGGGGGGATGAACACTGAAGCTTTCTTT | CASRITGGGMNTEAFF
NA | TRBJ1-1 | TRBV5-1 | NA | TGCGCCAGCAGCTCGGACCCGGACACTGAAGCTTTCTTT | CASSSDPDTEAFF
NA | TRBJ2-5 | TRBV3-1 | NA | TGTGCCAGCAGCCAGCTCGGAGAGACCCAGTACTTC | CASSQLGETQYF
NA | TRBJ2-7 | TRBV20-1 | TRBD1 | TGCAGTGCTAGAGCTTGGACAGGGGGCTTCCCGTTCTGGTACGAGCAGTACTTC | CSARAWTGGFPFWYEQYF
NA | TRBJ2-7 | TRBV20-1 | TRBD2 | TGCAGTGCTATAGGGCTAGCGGGAGGTTCGGAGCAGTACTTC | CSAIGLAGGSEQYF
many | TRBJ1-4 | TRBV2 | NA | TGTGCCAGCAGTTTAAGCGGGGACGGTGAAAAACTGTTTTTT | CASSLSGDGEKLFF
NA | TRBJ2-7 | TRBV20-1 | NA | TGCAGTGCTAGCAGGCAGGTGGGTACCTACGAGCAGTACTTC | CSASRQVGTYEQYF